The next 14 T cell receptor beta chains were all read from a single sample in a study of CD8+CD57+ T cells in acquired aplastic anemia. The template used for profiling TCR beta VDJ and CDR3 was genomic DNA. MiXCR, run by TCRdb on the reads, gives a single entry per CDR3 protein. The sample includes 40,000 to 50,000 distinct CDR3 sequences, about two thirds of them seen just once. Sequenced sample: sorted CD4+, CD8+, or CD8+CD57+ T cells (not recorded which) from PBMCs. The receptors shown here come from a human donor in good health, serving as a control.

The chain couples TRBV6-4 to TRBJ1-6, with D perhaps TRBD1 (6 bases). This CDR3 is built from 15 residues. The germline gives CDR1 MRHNA, CDR2 SNTAGT. V dropped 4 bases and J dropped 8 bases, with 15 bases sitting between them. The CDR3, as DNA: TGTGCCAGCAGTGCGGGACATTTGGGGGATTCACCCCTCCACTTT. Amino acids: CASSAGHLGDSPLHF.

The V gene is TRBV10-3, the J gene TRBJ1-2; no definite D call. Trimming removed 3 bases from V and 4 bases from J, with 9 bases in between. CDR1 is ENHRY and CDR2 is SYGVKD in the germline V gene. The CDR3 has 13 amino acids. DNA for the CDR3: TGTGCCATCAGTGATGAGCGGGGCTATGGCTACACCTTC. It is translated as CAISDERGYGYTF.

This rearrangement joins TRBV7-9 to TRBJ1-1; TRBD1 matches 10 bases. V dropped 1 base and J dropped 1; count of bases not matched to a gene: 0. This CDR3 spans 15 amino acids. The germline CDR1 and CDR2 sequences are SEHNR and FQNEAQ (reference sequence). The CDR3 DNA reads TGTGCCAGCAGCTTAGGACAGGGGGCGAACACTGAAGCTTTCTTT. This gives the protein CASSLGQGANTEAFF.

This clonotype appeared a few times. The chain uses TRBV15 and TRBJ1-2, with TRBD1 identical over 10 bases. CDR3 length equals 14 residues. Germline lookup yields CDR1 LNHNV and CDR2 YYDKDF (reference sequence). V was pared by 1 base and J by 5 bases, with 1 base of the junction left unmatched. CDR3: CATSRGGQGYGYTF. The DNA of the CDR3 is TGTGCCACCAGCAGAGGGGGACAGGGGTATGGCTACACCTTC.

J is TRBJ2-2 and V is TRBV9; tentative D call: TRBD1 (6 bases). CDR3 length equals 15 residues. The V and J ends lost 4 bases and 0 bases respectively, with 10 bases between them. Germline V gene sequence: CDR1 SGDLS, CDR2 YYNGEE. The CDR3 region is CASSLGGTNTGELFF. CDR3 DNA: TGTGCCAGCAGCTTAGGGGGTACGAACACCGGGGAGCTGTTTTTT.

This clonotype has more than one count but fewer than ten. The chain combines TRBV2 with TRBJ2-7, with a weak D call TRBD1 (6 bases). Germline CDR1 and CDR2: SNHLY and FYNNEI. The V and J ends lost 7 bases and 4 bases respectively, with 14 bases between them. The CDR3 loop spans 13 amino acids. The CDR3 region is CASTYRDEYEQYF. CDR3 DNA: TGTGCCAGCACCTACAGGGATGAATACGAGCAGTACTTC.

The chain employs TRBV11-1 and TRBJ2-3, with D tentatively TRBD1 or TRBD2 (7 bases each). V lost 7 bases and J lost 1, with 18 bases in between. The CDR3 sequence is 16 residues long. Per the germline V gene, CDR1 is SGHAT and CDR2 is FQDESV (reference sequence). The CDR3 bases are TGTGCCAGCACCTACTCCGGGGGGACAGGCACAGATACGCAGTATTTT. This translates into CASTYSGGTGTDTQYF.

In nucleotides, the CDR3 is TGCAGCGCTGTGGACAGGGATGTTGAAGCTTTCTTT. This codes for CSAVDRDVEAFF. The rearrangement links TRBV29-1 to TRBJ1-1; the match to TRBD1 covers 8 bases. This CDR3 spans 12 amino acids. V gave up 7 bases and J gave up 7 bases; unmatched junction bases: 8. In germline, CDR1 is SQVTM, CDR2 ANQGSEA.

The V gene is TRBV29-1, the J gene TRBJ1-2, with D unclear. The ends were cut back, 3 bases at V and 8 bases at J, with 10 bases in the middle. Germline V gene sequence: CDR1 SQVTM, CDR2 ANQGSEA. The CDR3 spans 11 residues. The CDR3 reads CSVDWSEGYTF. The CDR3 coding sequence is TGCAGCGTTGACTGGAGTGAAGGCTACACCTTC.

J is TRBJ2-5 and V is TRBV15; D is undetermined. The CDR3 sequence is 14 residues long. Per germline, CDR1 LNHNV and CDR2 YYDKDF (reference sequence). The V and J ends lost 1 base and 2 bases respectively, with 8 bases between them. The CDR3 DNA sequence: TGTGCCACCAGCAGAGGTGGCAATCAAGAGACCCAGTACTTC. Translating gives CATSRGGNQETQYF.

V and J are TRBV7-8 and TRBJ1-2, with D possibly matching TRBD1 (6 bases). CDR3 length equals 15 residues. Germline V gene sequence: CDR1 SGHVS, CDR2 FQNEAQ. V was cut by 0 bases and J by 5 bases, with 13 bases left in between. The CDR3 DNA sequence: TGTGCCAGCAGCTTAGCGGTAGCAGGGGAGTATGGCTACACCTTC. This translates into CASSLAVAGEYGYTF.

The chain employs TRBV2 and TRBJ1-2, with D possibly matching TRBD1 (5 bases). Trimming shortened V by 4 bases and J by 4 bases, and 19 bases separated the two germline ends. The CDR3 runs to 16 residues. Germline V CDR1 and CDR2: SNHLY, FYNNEI. CDR3 DNA: TGTGCCAGCAGTGCTGACAGTTTTGGTAGGGGCTATGGCTACACCTTC. Translated, it gives CASSADSFGRGYGYTF.

The chain uses TRBV2 and TRBJ1-5; D is unclear. The germline CDR1 and CDR2 sequences are SNHLY and FYNNEI. V was pared by 2 bases and J by 2 bases, with 7 bases between. There are 14 residues in the CDR3. The CDR3 loop reads CASSELTGNQPQHF. For the CDR3, the DNA is TGTGCCAGCAGTGAATTGACGGGCAATCAGCCCCAGCATTTT.

The chain has TRBV11-2 and TRBJ2-3, with 7 positions matching TRBD2. The CDR3 is made up of 16 amino acids. The junction had 4 bases not matched to a gene; V was cut back by 1 base and J by 0 bases. The germline gives CDR1 SGHAT, CDR2 FQNNGV. The CDR3 coding sequence is TGTGCCAGCAGCTTAGGTGCGCGGGGGAGCACAGATACGCAGTATTTT. This encodes CASSLGARGSTDTQYF. Based on the CDR3 plus reference TRBV11-2 and TRBJ2-3, the full variable domain is EAGVAQSPRYKIIEKRQSVAFWCNPISGHATLYWYQQILGQGPKLLIQFQNNGVVDDSQLPKDRFSAERLKGVDSTLKIQPAKLEDSAVYLCASSLGARGSTDTQYFGPGTRLTVL.